This passage covers 32 T cell receptor beta chains from one sample sequenced in a study of blood T cell repertoires in COVID-19. Data came from immunoSEQ multiplex PCR; TCRdb stores just in-frame clones and leaves some out. The sample lists about 240,000 clones; 65% to 90% were seen once. Sequencing used peripheral blood. Every receptor here comes from a man aged 50 to 60 with COVID-19, enrolled during active disease.

The count of this clone is one. In DNA, the CDR3 is TGTGCCAGCAGCTTAGGGGACAGCCCCTACCAAGAGACCCAGTACTTC. It yields the protein CASSLGDSPYQETQYF. The chain links TRBV7-9 to TRBJ2-5; 7 bases line up with TRBD1. V shed 1 base and J 0 bases; nucleotides not matched to a gene: 5. In germline, CDR1 is SEHNR, CDR2 FQNEAQ (reference sequence). This CDR3 has 16 amino acids.

The chain has TRBV9 and TRBJ2-7; 7 bases agree with TRBD1. The CDR3 has 14 amino acids. The germline V gene encodes CDR1 SGDLS and CDR2 YYNGEE. Trimming cost V 0 bases and J 6 bases; bases outside gene matches: 6. The CDR3 sequence: CASSVGQGGGEQYF. The CDR3 nucleotides read TGTGCCAGCAGCGTAGGACAGGGTGGAGGCGAGCAGTACTTC.

This clone was seen only once. The chain employs TRBV19 and TRBJ1-2; 8 bases agree with TRBD1. The CDR3 has 14 residues. In germline, CDR1 is LNHDA, CDR2 SQIVND (reference sequence). V gave up 6 bases and J gave up 4 bases; unmatched junction bases: 7. CDR3 sequence: CASRRRTGIYGYTF. Here the CDR3 DNA reads TGTGCCAGTAGAAGAAGGACAGGGATCTATGGCTACACCTTC. The full variable domain, its missing parts supplied by reference TRBV19 and TRBJ1-2, is DGGITQSPKYLFRKEGQNVTLSCEQNLNHDAMYWYRQDPGQGLRLIYYSQIVNDFQKGDIAEGYSVSREKKESFPLTVTSAQKNPTAFYLCASRRRTGIYGYTFGSGTRLTVV.

The chain uses TRBV10-2 and TRBJ1-1; D not resolved. The CDR3 is 15 amino acids. Germline assignment: CDR1 WSHSY and CDR2 SAAADI. Trimming removed 2 bases at V and 1 base at J, with 11 bases between. CDR3 sequence (DNA): TGCGCCAGCAGTGAGAGTCCCCGGTCGAACACTGAAGCTTTCTTT. It specifies CASSESPRSNTEAFF.

This clone has more than one count but fewer than ten. The chain links TRBV29-1 to TRBJ2-1, with TRBD2 identical over 7 bases. This CDR3 has 15 amino acids. Germline V gene sequence: CDR1 SQVTM, CDR2 ANQGSEA. J gave up 7 bases and V 7 bases, and 16 bases lay outside the gene matches. The CDR3 protein is CSDLATSSVLNEQFF. The CDR3 DNA reads as TGCAGCGACCTCGCGACTAGCAGTGTCTTGAATGAGCAGTTCTTC.

V is TRBV25-1 and J is TRBJ1-3, with D unclear. Trimming took off 2 bases at V and 2 bases at J, with 10 bases between the two ends. The CDR3 consists of 15 residues. Germline V gene lookup returns CDR1 MGHDK and CDR2 SYGVNS. The CDR3 DNA sequence: TGTGCCAGCAGTGAACCTAACAGAGCTGGAAACACCATATATTTT. This sequence encodes CASSEPNRAGNTIYF.

V usage is TRBV2 and J usage is TRBJ2-7; possible D gene TRBD1, 6 bases. The V and J ends lost 3 bases and 0 bases respectively, with 15 bases between them. The CDR3 extends over 16 amino acids. Germline CDR1 SNHLY, CDR2 FYNNEI. The CDR3 DNA is TGTGCCAGCAGTGATAGACAGGCCCTAAGCTCCTACGAGCAGTACTTC. This codes for CASSDRQALSSYEQYF.

This chain connects TRBV5-5 to TRBJ1-1, with D possibly TRBD1 on 6 matching bases. This CDR3 is built from 15 residues. The V end lost 4 bases, the J end lost 1 base, and 14 bases lay between the germline ends. Germline V gene sequence: CDR1 SGHKS, CDR2 YYEKEE (reference sequence). The CDR3 sequence is CASSPTTGPNTEAFF. The CDR3, as DNA: TGTGCCAGCAGCCCAACGACAGGCCCGAACACTGAAGCTTTCTTT.

This chain connects TRBV29-1 to TRBJ2-3, with 10 bases lining up with TRBD2. Germline V lookup: CDR1 SQVTM, CDR2 ANQGSEA. This CDR3 comprises 13 residues. Germline trimming cut 8 bases from V and 4 bases from J; bases unmatched to any gene: 6. Here the CDR3 DNA reads TGCAGCACAGCTAGCGGGGGTTCAGATACGCAGTATTTT. Translated, it gives CSTASGGSDTQYF.

V is TRBV5-1 and J is TRBJ2-3; perhaps TRBD1 as D (6 bases). The CDR3 length is 14 residues. Trimming shortened V by 5 bases and J by 3 bases, and 13 bases separated the two germline ends. Germline V gene data show CDR1 as SGHRS and CDR2 as YFSETQ. The CDR3 here is CASRAGVVTDTQYF. CDR3 coding DNA: TGCGCCAGCAGGGCAGGGGTCGTAACAGATACGCAGTATTTT.

This clone was seen once. The rearrangement uses TRBV27 and TRBJ2-7, with a weak D call TRBD2 (5 bases). Trimming took 2 bases from V and 3 from J, leaving 11 bases between them. Germline-derived CDR1 and CDR2 are MNHEY and SMNVEV (reference sequence). The CDR3 covers 14 residues. In DNA, the CDR3 is TGTGCCAGCAGTTTAGAGGGTAGGCTCTACGAGCAGTACTTC. Amino acid sequence: CASSLEGRLYEQYF.

This clone appeared a few times. CDR3 sequence (DNA): TGCGCCAGCAGCCAGGACAGGACAACTAATGAAAAACTGTTTTTT. It specifies CASSQDRTTNEKLFF. The chain links TRBV4-1 to TRBJ1-4, with 7 bases fitting TRBD1. The CDR3 loop spans 15 amino acids. After removal of 3 bases from V and 0 bases from J, the junction contained 1 base not matched to a gene. Germline V gene lookup returns CDR1 MGHRA and CDR2 YSYEKL.

This sequence joins TRBV9 and TRBJ2-5, with D possibly being TRBD1 (5 bases). The V gene's germline CDR1 is SGDLS and CDR2 YYNGEE. The CDR3 has 15 amino acids. V lost 1 base and J 0 bases, leaving 10 bases between the germline ends. The CDR3 here is CASSVTSGNQETQYF. In DNA, the CDR3 is TGTGCCAGCAGCGTAACTTCAGGGAACCAAGAGACCCAGTACTTC.

The CDR3 nucleotides are TGTGCCCTGGGGGGACTAGCGGGAAACAATGAGCAGTTCTTC. Amino acids: CALGGLAGNNEQFF. The chain is built from TRBV30 and TRBJ2-1; 13 bases align to TRBD2. Unmatched junction bases numbered 6, after V lost 8 bases and J lost 5 bases. The CDR3 has 14 amino acids. Per the germline V gene, CDR1 is GTSNPN and CDR2 is SVGIG (reference sequence).

The chain is built from TRBV9 and TRBJ2-7, with D unclear. Deletions cut 0 bases from V and 0 bases from J, with 10 bases between. The CDR3 has 15 residues. Germline CDR1 and CDR2: SGDLS and YYNGEE. The CDR3 coding sequence is TGTGCCAGCAGCGTAGGCATCAAGAGCTCCTACGAGCAGTACTTC. Its translation: CASSVGIKSSYEQYF.

The chain couples TRBV7-2 to TRBJ1-5; D gene unclear. The germline gives CDR1 SGHTA, CDR2 FQGNSA. V gave up 1 base and J gave up 9 bases, with 7 bases separating them. This CDR3 region has 12 residues. CDR3: CASSLDVGPQHF. The CDR3 coding sequence is TGTGCCAGCAGCTTAGACGTCGGGCCCCAGCATTTT.

The sample holds one count of this clone. The V gene is TRBV28, the J gene TRBJ2-7; tentatively, D is TRBD2 (5 bases). The CDR3 extends over 14 amino acids. V was trimmed by 7 bases and J by 2 bases, leaving 15 bases between them. CDR1 is MDHEN, CDR2 SYDVKM, per germline. CDR3 region: CASTPLEHTYEQYF. Here the CDR3 DNA reads TGTGCCAGCACCCCACTAGAACACACCTACGAGCAGTACTTC.

V usage is TRBV6-5 and J usage is TRBJ1-2; unclear D gene. V lost 7 bases, J lost 7 bases, and 13 bases lay in between. The CDR3 runs to 12 residues. Looked up from germline, CDR1 is MNHEY and CDR2 is SVGAGI. The CDR3 DNA reads as TGTGCCAGCAAGAGGGTGGCGGGTGGCTACACCTTC. Encoded protein: CASKRVAGGYTF.

This rearrangement joins TRBV5-8 to TRBJ1-5; TRBD1 agrees at 8 bases. Germline CDR1 and CDR2: SGHTS and YDEGEE. Germline trimming cut 1 base from V and 5 bases from J; bases unmatched to any gene: 8. The CDR3 totals 16 residues. The CDR3: CASSLTGGWEYQPQHF. The CDR3 DNA follows: TGTGCCAGCAGCTTGACAGGGGGATGGGAATATCAGCCCCAGCATTTT.

The chain employs TRBV30 and TRBJ1-5; unclear D gene. Trimming stripped 0 bases from V and 0 bases from J, with 9 bases between. Germline lookup yields CDR1 GTSNPN and CDR2 SVGIG (reference sequence). The CDR3 totals 15 residues. The CDR3, as DNA: TGTGCCTGGAGTGTTTTTCAGAATAGCAATCAGCCCCAGCATTTT. This sequence encodes CAWSVFQNSNQPQHF. Full variable domain (missing parts from reference TRBV30 and TRBJ1-5): SQTIHQWPATLVQPVGSPLSLECTVEGTSNPNLYWYRQAAGRGLQLLFYSVGIGQISSEVPQNLSASRPQDRQFILSSKKLLLSDSGFYLCAWSVFQNSNQPQHFGDGTRLSIL.

The chain uses TRBV5-8 and TRBJ1-1; D is undetermined. V was cut by 4 bases and J by 5 bases, with 21 bases left in between. Germline CDR1 SGHTS, CDR2 YDEGEE. This CDR3 is 16 amino acids long. CDR3 sequence: CASSPFNTLRGTEAFF. The DNA for the CDR3 is TGTGCCAGCAGCCCATTTAACACGCTCCGAGGGACTGAAGCTTTCTTT.

The chain employs TRBV7-8 and TRBJ2-1; 8 bases align to TRBD2. With 2 bases clipped from V and 4 bases from J, the junction kept 7 bases outside the gene matches. CDR3 length: 16 residues. Germline CDR1 SGHVS, CDR2 FQNEAQ. CDR3 sequence reads: CASSLTGTRGYNEQFF. The CDR3 region has the DNA TGTGCCAGCAGCTTAACCGGGACTAGAGGTTACAATGAGCAGTTCTTC.

The chain has TRBV7-8 and TRBJ2-7; 10 nucleotides line up with TRBD1. The CDR3 has 14 residues. V lost 10 bases to trimming and J lost 2 bases; unmatched junction nucleotides: 8. Germline V gene lookup returns CDR1 SGHVS and CDR2 FQNEAQ. The CDR3 protein is CATTSGTGAYEQYF. Here the CDR3 DNA reads TGTGCCACAACATCCGGGACAGGGGCCTACGAGCAGTACTTC. Supplemented by reference TRBV7-8 and TRBJ2-7, the full variable domain reads GAGVSQSPRYKVAKRGQDVALRCDPISGHVSLFWYQQALGQGPEFLTYFQNEAQLDKSGLPSDRFFAERPEGSVSTLKIQRTQQEDSAVYLCATTSGTGAYEQYFGPGTRLTVT.

This clone was picked up a small number of times. The chain carries TRBV6-4 and TRBJ2-2; TRBD2 agrees at 11 bases. J was trimmed by 3 bases and V by 5 bases; bases with no gene match: 2. Germline-derived CDR1 and CDR2 are MRHNA and SNTAGT. The CDR3 is made up of 15 amino acids. CDR3 region: CASSRTSGHTGELFF. In DNA, the CDR3 is TGTGCCAGCAGTAGGACTAGCGGGCACACCGGGGAGCTGTTTTTT.

The chain uses TRBV5-4 and TRBJ2-5; 9 nucleotides line up with TRBD2. In germline, CDR1 is SGHNT, CDR2 YYREEE (reference sequence). CDR3 length: 15 amino acids. J gave up 4 bases and V 3 bases, and 7 bases lay outside the gene matches. CDR3: CASSSFAGGRETQYF. DNA for the CDR3: TGTGCCAGCAGCTCCTTTGCGGGGGGGCGAGAGACCCAGTACTTC.

The chain uses TRBV2 and TRBJ2-2; 10 bases match TRBD2. This CDR3 spans 16 amino acids. Germline CDR1 reads SNHLY; CDR2 reads FYNNEI. After removal of 3 bases from V and 4 bases from J, the junction contained 5 bases not matched to a gene. CDR3 sequence: CASSESGGGSTGELFF. The CDR3 coding sequence is TGTGCCAGCAGTGAGAGCGGGGGGGGAAGCACCGGGGAGCTGTTTTTT.

On this clone itself: Being one base from a much bigger clone, this may be a read error. CDR3 region: CASSQAMNTEAFF. As DNA, the CDR3 is TGTGCCAGCAGCCAAGCAATGAACACTGAAGCTTTCTTT. The chain joins TRBV14 to TRBJ1-1; D remains unclear. V lost 1 base, J lost 0 bases, and 3 bases lay in between. The CDR3 contains 13 residues. Germline values: CDR1 SGHDN, CDR2 FVKESK.

The V and J genes are TRBV7-3 and TRBJ2-5; 9 positions agree with TRBD1. The junction had 10 bases not matched to a gene; V was cut back by 5 bases and J by 3 bases. In germline, CDR1 is SGHTA, CDR2 FQGTGA. The CDR3 spans 16 residues. CDR3 sequence (DNA): TGTGCCAGCAGCCCCACGGGACAGGGCATCGAAGAGACCCAGTACTTC. Translated, it gives CASSPTGQGIEETQYF. Drawing the rest from reference TRBV7-3 and TRBJ2-5, the complete variable domain is GAGVSQTPSNKVTEKGKYVELRCDPISGHTALYWYRQSLGQGPEFLIYFQGTGAADDSGLPNDRFFAVRPEGSVSTLKIQRTERGDSAVYLCASSPTGQGIEETQYFGPGTRLLVL.

In this sample, this clone turned up once. The chain employs TRBV9 and TRBJ2-3, with 7 bases identical to TRBD2. This CDR3 spans 14 amino acids. V was clipped by 4 bases and J by 4 bases; unmatched bases: 6. Germline-derived CDR1 and CDR2 are SGDLS and YYNGEE. The CDR3 DNA sequence: TGTGCCAGCAGCATCCGGACTAGATCAGATACGCAGTATTTT. Its protein product is CASSIRTRSDTQYF.

This chain connects TRBV6-4 to TRBJ1-1; D is possibly TRBD1 (6 bases). V was cut by 6 bases and J by 0 bases, with 14 bases left in between. This CDR3 spans 15 amino acids. The germline V gene encodes CDR1 MRHNA and CDR2 SNTAGT. CDR3: CASRLDSGVNTEAFF. CDR3 bases: TGTGCCAGCAGACTGGACAGCGGCGTGAACACTGAAGCTTTCTTT.

This clone has a single count. CDR3 loop: CASSLLGEFEQFF. The CDR3 DNA reads TGCGCCAGCAGCCTACTAGGCGAGTTTGAGCAGTTCTTC. This rearrangement joins TRBV4-1 to TRBJ2-1; a possible D gene is TRBD2 (5 bases). This CDR3 comprises 13 residues. Trimming removed 4 bases from V and 9 bases from J, with 13 bases in between. CDR1 is MGHRA, CDR2 YSYEKL, per germline.

The chain recombines TRBV30 with TRBJ1-3; D is undetermined. This CDR3 is 12 amino acids long. The V end was cut by 1 base, the J end by 2 bases, with 3 bases between. CDR1 is GTSNPN, CDR2 SVGIG, per germline (reference sequence). CDR3 DNA: TGTGCCTGGAGTGGTACTGGAAACACCATATATTTT. It is translated as CAWSGTGNTIYF.